This T cell receptor beta chain comes out of a study of blood T cell repertoires in COVID-19. Clones were read by immunoSEQ multiplex PCR, and TCRdb kept only the in-frame ones, dropping some. Of around 83,000 clones in the sample, around 89% are singletons; the top ten hold 14%. The receptor was derived from a man between 65 and 85 years old with active or convalescent COVID-19. The sequenced material came from peripheral blood.

CDR3 DNA: TGTGCCAGCAGCCCCCCTCACCATAACAACTACGAGCAGTACTTC. Translating gives CASSPPHHNNYEQYF. The V gene is TRBV3-1 (or the pseudogene TRBV3-2), the J gene TRBJ2-7; D unresolved. Germline CDR1 and CDR2: LGHDT and YNNKEL (reference sequence). This CDR3 is 15 amino acids long. The V gene lost 4 bases and the J gene lost 3 bases, with 16 bases spanning the gap.